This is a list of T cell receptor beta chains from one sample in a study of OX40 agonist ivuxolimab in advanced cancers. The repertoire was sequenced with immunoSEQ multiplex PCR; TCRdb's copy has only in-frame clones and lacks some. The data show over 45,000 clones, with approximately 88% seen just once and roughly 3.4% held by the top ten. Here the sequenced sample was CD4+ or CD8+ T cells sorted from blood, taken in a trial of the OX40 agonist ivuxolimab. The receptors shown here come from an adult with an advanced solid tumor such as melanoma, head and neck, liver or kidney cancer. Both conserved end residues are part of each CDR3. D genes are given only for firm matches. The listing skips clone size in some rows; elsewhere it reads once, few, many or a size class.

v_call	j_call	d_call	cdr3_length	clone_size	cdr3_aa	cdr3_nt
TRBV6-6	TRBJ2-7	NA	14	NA	CASSFGGRSYEQYF	TGTGCCAGCAGTTTTGGGGGTCGCTCCTACGAGCAGTACTTC
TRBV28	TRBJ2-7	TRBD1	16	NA	CASSPMDRGGPYEQYF	TGTGCCAGCAGTCCTATGGACAGGGGCGGCCCCTACGAGCAGTACTTC
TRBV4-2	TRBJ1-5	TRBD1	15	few	CASSQEQGAYQPQHF	TGTGCCAGCAGCCAGGAACAGGGGGCTTATCAGCCCCAGCATTTT
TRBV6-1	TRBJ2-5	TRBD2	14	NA	CASSGGGAQETQYF	TGTGCCAGCAGCGGGGGAGGGGCACAAGAGACCCAGTACTTC
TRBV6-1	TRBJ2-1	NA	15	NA	CASRLNRGSYNEQFF	TGTGCCAGCAGGCTGAACCGGGGCTCCTACAATGAGCAGTTCTTC
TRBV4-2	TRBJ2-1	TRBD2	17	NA	CASSPLGASGGYNEQFF	TGTGCCAGCAGCCCCCTTGGGGCTAGCGGGGGGTACAATGAGCAGTTCTTC
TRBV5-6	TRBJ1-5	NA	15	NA	CASSGGRVGNQPQHF	TGTGCCAGCAGCGGGGGGCGAGTAGGGAATCAGCCCCAGCATTTT
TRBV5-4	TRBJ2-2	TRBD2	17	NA	CASSYPRGSGGTGELFF	TGTGCCAGCAGCTACCCCCGTGGTAGCGGGGGAACCGGGGAGCTGTTTTTT
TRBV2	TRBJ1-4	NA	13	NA	CASIREVSEKLFF	TGTGCCAGCATCAGGGAGGTGAGCGAAAAACTGTTTTTT
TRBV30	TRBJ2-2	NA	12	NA	CAWKGITGELFF	TGTGCCTGGAAAGGGATCACCGGGGAGCTGTTTTTT
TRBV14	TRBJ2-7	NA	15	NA	CASSQQGRRLREQYF	TGTGCCAGCAGCCAACAGGGAAGAAGACTACGCGAGCAGTACTTC
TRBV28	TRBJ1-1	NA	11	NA	CASRGTTEAFF	TGTGCCAGCAGAGGGACCACTGAAGCTTTCTTT
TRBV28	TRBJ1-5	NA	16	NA	CASSLLTGRGNQPQHF	TGTGCCAGCAGTCTACTCACGGGAAGGGGCAATCAGCCCCAGCATTTT
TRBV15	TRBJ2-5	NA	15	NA	CATSSERQAGETQYF	TGTGCCACCAGCAGTGAGCGACAGGCGGGGGAGACCCAGTACTTC
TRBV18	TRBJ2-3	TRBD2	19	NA	CASSPQALGTSASTDTQYF	TGTGCCAGCTCACCCCAAGCCCTCGGGACTAGCGCTAGCACAGATACGCAGTATTTT
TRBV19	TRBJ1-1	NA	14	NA	CASSRGRMNTEAFF	TGTGCCAGTAGTCGGGGACGGATGAACACTGAAGCTTTCTTT
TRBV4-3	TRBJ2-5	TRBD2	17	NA	CASSASIAGGIGETQYF	TGCGCCAGCAGCGCGAGCATAGCGGGGGGGATAGGGGAGACCCAGTACTTC
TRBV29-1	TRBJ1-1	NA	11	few	CSVVWNTEAFF	TGCAGCGTTGTTTGGAACACTGAAGCTTTCTTT
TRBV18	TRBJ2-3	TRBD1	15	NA	CASSPGDREPDTQYF	TGTGCCAGCTCACCGGGGGACAGGGAGCCAGATACGCAGTATTTT
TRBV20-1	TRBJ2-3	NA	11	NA	CSAPRKDTQYF	TGCAGTGCTCCCCGCAAGGATACGCAGTATTTT
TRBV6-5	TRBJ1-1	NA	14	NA	CASSLLSSNTEAFF	TGTGCCAGCAGTCTCCTATCCTCGAACACTGAAGCTTTCTTT
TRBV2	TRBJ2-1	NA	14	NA	CASAPWGQNNEQFF	TGTGCCAGCGCCCCATGGGGGCAGAACAATGAGCAGTTCTTC
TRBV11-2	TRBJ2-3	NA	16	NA	CASSLDFRRVSDTQYF	TGTGCCAGCAGCTTAGATTTCCGCAGGGTCTCAGATACGCAGTATTTT
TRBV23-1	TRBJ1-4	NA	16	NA	CASSHFKTERNEKLFF	TGCGCCAGCAGTCATTTCAAGACCGAGCGTAATGAAAAACTGTTTTTT
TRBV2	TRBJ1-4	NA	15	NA	CASSRDKGNFVKLFF	TGTGCCAGCAGTAGGGACAAGGGTAATTTCGTAAAACTGTTTTTT
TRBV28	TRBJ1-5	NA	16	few	CASSRGQGWSNQPQHF	TGTGCCAGCAGTAGGGGTCAGGGTTGGTCCAATCAGCCCCAGCATTTT
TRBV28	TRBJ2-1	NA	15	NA	CASSPRDVRLDEQFF	TGTGCCAGCAGTCCCCGGGACGTGAGGTTGGATGAGCAGTTCTTC
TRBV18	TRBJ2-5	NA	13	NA	CASSPSLQETQYF	TGTGCCAGCTCGCCGAGCTTACAAGAGACCCAGTACTTC
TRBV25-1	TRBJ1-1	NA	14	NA	CASSELGGDTEAFF	TGTGCCAGCAGTGAATTGGGTGGGGACACTGAAGCTTTCTTT
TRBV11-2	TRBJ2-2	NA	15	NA	CASSYRALNTGELFF	TGTGCCAGCAGCTACAGAGCCCTTAACACCGGGGAGCTGTTTTTT
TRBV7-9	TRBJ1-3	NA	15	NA	CASSSPSGPGNTIYF	TGTGCCAGCAGCTCGCCATCAGGGCCTGGAAACACCATATATTTT
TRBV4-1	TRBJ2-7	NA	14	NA	CASSQVESSYEQYF	TGCGCCAGCAGCCAAGTCGAAAGCTCCTACGAGCAGTACTTC
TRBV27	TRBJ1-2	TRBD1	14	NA	CASSLRGQNYGYTF	TGTGCCAGCAGTTTAAGGGGACAGAACTATGGCTACACCTTC
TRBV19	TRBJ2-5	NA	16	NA	CASSDGRAGGRETQYF	TGTGCCAGTAGCGACGGGAGGGCAGGGGGCAGGGAGACCCAGTACTTC
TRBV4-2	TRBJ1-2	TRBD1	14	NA	CASSLDYRGYGYTF	TGTGCCAGCAGCTTGGATTACAGGGGTTATGGCTACACCTTC
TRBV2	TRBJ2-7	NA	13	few	CASVPADSYEQYF	TGTGCCAGCGTCCCGGCAGACTCCTACGAGCAGTACTTC
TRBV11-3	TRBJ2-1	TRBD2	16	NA	CASSLAGTSGYNEQFF	TGTGCCAGCAGCTTAGCTGGGACTAGCGGCTACAATGAGCAGTTCTTC
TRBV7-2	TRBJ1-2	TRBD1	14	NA	CASSLHGQGGGYTF	TGTGCCAGCAGCCTCCATGGGCAGGGGGGTGGCTACACCTTC
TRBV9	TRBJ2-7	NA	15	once	CASSVDGAGADGQYF	TGTGCCAGCAGCGTGGACGGGGCAGGGGCCGACGGGCAGTACTTC
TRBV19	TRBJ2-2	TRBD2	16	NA	CASSIGLAVGTGELFF	TGTGCCAGTAGTATCGGACTAGCTGTGGGAACCGGGGAGCTGTTTTTT
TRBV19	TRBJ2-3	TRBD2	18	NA	CASSINRLRGASTDTQYF	TGTGCCAGTAGTATAAACCGTTTGCGGGGGGCTAGCACAGATACGCAGTATTTT